This T cell receptor (beta chain) was recovered during a study of cytomegalovirus exposure and HLA in healthy donors. Study-wide findings and caveats: According to a later analysis, donors in an Asian-associated ancestry cluster reportedly had fewer N-insertions than the roughly 640-donor mean.

The CDR3 runs to 14 residues. The J segment lost 7 bases and the V segment lost 0 bases, leaving 2 bases of the junction unmatched. Per germline, CDR1 SGHAT and CDR2 FQNNGV. With regard to this clone: Its antigen is unidentified.

13 Jbeta primers and 60 Vbeta primers were used for the PCR. How the authors handled the data: A later analysis counted approximately 80 million unique TCR beta chains, about 10 million shared. Produced via immunoSEQ multiplex PCR; TCRdb's table is partial and in-frame only. V and J calls and clone size come straight from that table; D and trimming were deduced from the DNA. This table holds about 190,000 clones, 79% found once. The sequenced material came from PBMCs. The chain uses TRBV11-2 and TRBJ1-4, with 7 bases identical to TRBD1. This TCR derives from a young woman in good health and CMV-seronegative. DNA for the CDR3: TGTGCCAGCAGCTTAGACAGGGGGAGTGAAAAACTGTTTTTT. Translation gives CASSLDRGSEKLFF.